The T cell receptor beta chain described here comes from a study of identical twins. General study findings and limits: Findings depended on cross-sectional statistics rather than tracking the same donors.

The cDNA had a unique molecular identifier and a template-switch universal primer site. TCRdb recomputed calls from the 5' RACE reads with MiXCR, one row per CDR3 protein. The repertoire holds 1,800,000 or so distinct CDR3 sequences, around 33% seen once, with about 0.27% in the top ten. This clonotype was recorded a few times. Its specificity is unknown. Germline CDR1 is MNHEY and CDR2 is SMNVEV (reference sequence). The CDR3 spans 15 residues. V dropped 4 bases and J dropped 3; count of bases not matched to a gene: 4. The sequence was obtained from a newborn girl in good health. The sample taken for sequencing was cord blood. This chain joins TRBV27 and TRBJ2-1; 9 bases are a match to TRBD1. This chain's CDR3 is CASSWDRAYYNEQFF. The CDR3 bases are TGTGCCAGCAGTTGGGACAGGGCCTACTACAATGAGCAGTTCTTC.